Here is one T cell receptor (beta chain) with its context. Antigen unknown. This specimen belongs to a study of CXCR3-negative and CXCR3-positive naive CD8 T cells. Study conclusions and caveats: Both of the naive subsets showed about the same high diversity, but memory CD8+ cells had much less.

Investigators sorted each CD8+ T cell subset in triplicate, taking approximately 300,000 cells each time. Identification of naive CD8+ T cells rested on CD45RO-CCR7+CD27+CD95- status. UMI-labeled 5' RACE yielded the TRB cDNA libraries. Each CDR3 protein gets one entry in TCRdb, which reprocessed the 5' RACE reads and gives no DNA. The data include about 120,000 distinct CDR3 sequences; the top ten clones carry roughly 0.31%. CDR1 SGHRS and CDR2 YFSETQ come from the germline V gene. The length of the CDR3 is 14 residues. Sequenced: naive CXCR3- CD8+ T cells from blood. Noted subset: CD45RO-CCR7+CD27+CD95- naive CD8+ T cells lacking CXCR3 (TNR3-). The TCR sequence derives from a human donor in good health. Some clones in this sample may be carry-over from other donors' samples. The J gene is TRBJ2-1, the V gene TRBV5-1; TCRdb picks TRBD1, but there is no DNA to check that call. The CDR3 loop is CASSTGTFDNEQFF.